The T cell receptor beta chain under discussion was sequenced for a study of cytomegalovirus exposure and HLA in healthy donors. Study results and caveats: Productive status was seen about 90% or about 30% of the time for most TCR beta V segments in an earlier analysis.

PCR used 60 Vbeta primers and 13 Jbeta primers. Sequenced by immunoSEQ multiplex PCR; TCRdb stores in-frame clones only, minus some. Of 130,000 or so clones in the sample, more than 80% were seen once. From germline, CDR1 is SGHDT and CDR2 YYEEEE. This CDR3 comprises 16 residues. The V segment lost 1 base and the J segment 7 bases; nucleotides outside the gene matches: 6. Concerning this clone: Antigen: not known.

The sequence came from a man in his forties or fifties in good health and CMV-seronegative. J is TRBJ2-3 and V is TRBV5-6; 13 bases are a match to TRBD2. Input material: PBMCs. Here the CDR3 reads CASSLRLAGGGHTQYF. As DNA, the CDR3 is TGTGCCAGCAGCTTGCGACTAGCGGGGGGTGGACATACGCAGTATTTT.